The rows below give T cell receptor beta chains drawn from one sample of a study of graft-versus-host responses after intestinal transplantation. Only in-frame clones appear in the TCRdb table, and some are missing; sequencing was by immunoSEQ multiplex PCR. In the table there are roughly 100,000 clones, about 90% of which are singletons. The antigens of these receptors remain unknown. The specimen comprised unstimulated CD4+ T cells sorted from spleen or lymph node cells, sampled before intestinal transplant. Receptors were obtained from a human donor who received an intestinal transplant. Each CDR3 is given with its conserved first and last residue. The D gene is left open where the match is weak. Some rows mark clone size as missing; the rest say once, few, many or name a class of expanded clone.

>TRBV11-2|NA|once|TRBJ2-1
CASSLARLGTYNEQFF
TGTGCCAGCAGCTTAGCCCGACTAGGAACCTACAATGAGCAGTTCTTC
>TRBV5-5|NA|few|TRBJ2-5
CASSLWGIQETQYF
TGTGCCAGCAGCCTGTGGGGCATCCAAGAGACCCAGTACTTC
>TRBV7-9|NA|NA|TRBJ1-5
CASSWAGRNQPQHF
TGTGCCAGCAGCTGGGCAGGGCGCAATCAGCCCCAGCATTTT
>TRBV7-3|NA|NA|TRBJ1-2
CASSLTAYWGPYGYTF
TGTGCCAGCAGCTTAACGGCTTACTGGGGCCCTTATGGCTACACCTTC
>TRBV19|TRBD2|NA|TRBJ2-4
CASTRGTSGYKNIQYF
TGTGCCAGTACCAGAGGGACTAGCGGATACAAAAACATTCAGTACTTC
>TRBV2|TRBD1|once|TRBJ1-5
CASSPIGGTGNNQPQHF
TGTGCCAGCAGTCCTATCGGGGGGACAGGGAACAATCAGCCCCAGCATTTT
>TRBV10-3|NA|few|TRBJ2-1
CAISDPTGSGSYNEQFF
TGTGCCATCAGTGACCCGACAGGGAGCGGGTCCTACAATGAGCAGTTCTTC
>TRBV10-1|TRBD2|once|TRBJ2-3
CASSEGGSSLSTDTQYF
TGCGCCAGCAGTGAGGGCGGGAGCTCTCTAAGCACAGATACGCAGTATTTT
>TRBV6-6|NA|NA|TRBJ1-2
CASSYPDSARYGYTF
TGTGCCAGCAGTTATCCTGACAGTGCCCGCTATGGCTACACCTTC
>TRBV7-9|NA|once|TRBJ2-5
CASSLAAGHRQETQYF
TGTGCCAGCAGCTTGGCCGCCGGACATCGACAAGAGACCCAGTACTTC
>TRBV19|NA|NA|TRBJ1-1
CASSTTGNTEAFF
TGTGCCAGTAGTACAACAGGGAACACTGAAGCTTTCTTT
>TRBV5-1|NA|NA|TRBJ2-2
CASSLGFDTGELFF
TGCGCCAGCAGTCTGGGGTTCGACACCGGGGAGCTGTTTTTT
>TRBV5-5|TRBD2|NA|TRBJ2-1
CASSLSGSGDNEQFF
TGTGCCAGCAGTCTTAGCGGGAGCGGGGACAATGAGCAGTTCTTC
>TRBV5-4|TRBD2|NA|TRBJ2-6
CASSSPSGRTGANVLTF
TGTGCCAGCAGCTCCCCAAGCGGGAGAACTGGGGCCAACGTCCTGACTTTC
>TRBV6-1|TRBD1|NA|TRBJ1-2
CASRRDSKDGYTF
TGTGCCAGCAGGAGGGACAGCAAGGATGGCTACACCTTC
>TRBV18|NA|NA|TRBJ2-5
CASSPPGRFQETQYF
TGTGCCAGCTCACCACCTGGTAGGTTCCAAGAGACCCAGTACTTC
>TRBV28|NA|NA|TRBJ1-5
CASSLIGEAQPQHF
TGTGCCAGCAGTTTGATTGGGGAGGCTCAGCCCCAGCATTTT
>TRBV5-6|TRBD1|NA|TRBJ2-5
CASRLQGRETQYF
TGTGCCAGCAGATTACAGGGGCGAGAGACCCAGTACTTC
>TRBV10-2|NA|NA|TRBJ1-3
CASSESGGGVPSGNTIYF
TGCGCCAGCAGTGAGTCGGGGGGAGGGGTCCCCTCTGGAAACACCATATATTTT
>TRBV25-1|TRBD1|NA|TRBJ2-7
CASSELGQGSYEQYF
TGTGCCAGCAGTGAGTTAGGACAGGGGTCCTACGAGCAGTACTTC
>TRBV5-6|NA|NA|TRBJ2-5
CASSLGQGQTQYF
TGTGCCAGCAGCTTGGGGCAGGGACAGACCCAGTACTTC
>TRBV7-9|NA|NA|TRBJ2-7
CASSLIPRRESYEQYF
TGTGCCAGCAGCTTAATTCCGAGACGGGAATCCTACGAGCAGTACTTC
>TRBV5-1|NA|NA|TRBJ2-3
CASSLDLDTQYF
TGCGCCAGCAGCTTGGACTTAGATACGCAGTATTTT
>TRBV5-4|TRBD1|NA|TRBJ2-7
CASSWDSSYEQYF
TGTGCCAGCAGCTGGGACAGCTCCTACGAGCAGTACTTC
>TRBV5-4|NA|once|TRBJ2-5
CASSLGTPQQETQYF
TGTGCCAGCAGCTTAGGGACTCCGCAACAAGAGACCCAGTACTTC
>TRBV19|TRBD2|once|TRBJ2-1
CASRAGTSVYNEQFF
TGTGCCAGCAGGGCCGGGACTAGCGTTTACAATGAGCAGTTCTTC
>TRBV5-4|TRBD1|NA|TRBJ2-3
CASSFPRTGLSDTQYF
TGTGCCAGCAGCTTCCCCCGGACAGGCTTATCAGATACGCAGTATTTT
>TRBV30|TRBD1|once|TRBJ2-3
CAWSAGTATINTQYF
TGTGCCTGGAGCGCCGGGACAGCGACTATTAATACGCAGTATTTT
>TRBV6-1|NA|NA|TRBJ1-1
CASDAGDMNTEAFF
TGTGCCAGCGACGCGGGGGACATGAACACTGAAGCTTTCTTT
>TRBV2|NA|NA|TRBJ2-7
CAGAGQLYEQYF
TGTGCCGGGGCTGGGCAACTCTACGAGCAGTACTTC
>TRBV7-2|NA|NA|TRBJ1-2
CASSLEPGSPHGYTF
TGTGCCAGCAGCTTAGAACCGGGGTCACCGCATGGCTACACCTTC
>TRBV10-1|NA|NA|TRBJ2-1
CASSESDFETNEQFF
TGCGCCAGCAGTGAGTCTGACTTCGAAACAAATGAGCAGTTCTTC
>TRBV6-5|NA|NA|TRBJ2-6
CASSSIGESGANVLTF
TGTGCCAGCAGTTCAATAGGGGAGTCTGGGGCCAACGTCCTGACTTTC
>TRBV10-1|NA|NA|TRBJ2-3
CASSGDWTSTQYF
TGCGCCAGCAGTGGGGACTGGACGTCTACGCAGTATTTT
>TRBV12-1|NA|NA|TRBJ2-5
CASRCPVVSQYF
TGTGCCAGCAGGTGTCCCGTTGTGTCCCAGTACTTC
>TRBV5-1|TRBD1|NA|TRBJ1-2
CASSWGGGDTGYTF
TGCGCCAGCAGCTGGGGAGGGGGCGATACGGGCTACACCTTC
>TRBV7-9|NA|NA|TRBJ1-2
CASSLGADGSNYGYTF
TGTGCCAGCAGCTTAGGGGCGGATGGGTCCAACTATGGCTACACCTTC
>TRBV5-4|NA|NA|TRBJ2-7
CASSLERGTLGYEQYF
TGTGCCAGCAGCTTGGAGAGGGGGACTTTAGGATACGAGCAGTACTTC
>TRBV7-3|TRBD2|NA|TRBJ2-1
CASSPSGTSGRNEQFF
TGTGCCAGCAGCCCGTCCGGGACTAGCGGGAGGAATGAGCAGTTCTTC
>TRBV7-6|TRBD2|NA|TRBJ2-2
CASSANLAGGHGELFF
TGTGCCAGCAGCGCCAACTTAGCGGGGGGGCACGGGGAGCTGTTTTTT
>TRBV28|NA|NA|TRBJ1-2
CASQGESGYTF
TGTGCTTCACAGGGAGAAAGTGGCTACACCTTC
>TRBV28|NA|NA|TRBJ2-5
CASAVADQETQYF
TGTGCCAGCGCAGTAGCGGACCAAGAGACCCAGTACTTC
>TRBV4-2|NA|NA|TRBJ2-5
CASSQVLGWETQYF
TGTGCCAGCAGCCAAGTCCTAGGCTGGGAGACCCAGTACTTC
>TRBV4-1|TRBD1|NA|TRBJ1-2
CASRYPGQGLYGYTF
TGCGCCAGCAGGTATCCGGGACAGGGACTCTATGGCTACACCTTC
>TRBV28|NA|NA|TRBJ1-2
CASSLGRAYGYTF
TGTGCCAGCAGTTTAGGCAGAGCCTATGGCTACACCTTC
>TRBV7-3|NA|once|TRBJ2-5
CASSTRQQETQYF
TGTGCCAGCAGCACTAGACAGCAAGAGACCCAGTACTTC
>TRBV5-1|TRBD2|NA|TRBJ2-1
CASSFSGGAYNEQFF
TGCGCCAGCAGCTTTAGCGGGGGGGCCTACAATGAGCAGTTCTTC
>TRBV4-2|TRBD2|NA|TRBJ2-5
CASSQGTSGRGGETQYF
TGTGCCAGCAGCCAAGGGACTAGCGGGAGGGGGGGAGAGACCCAGTACTTC
>TRBV10-2|NA|NA|TRBJ2-7
CASPPEGGLEQYF
TGCGCCAGCCCCCCCGAGGGGGGGCTCGAGCAGTACTTC
>TRBV5-4|NA|once|TRBJ2-1
CASTAALSYNEQFF
TGTGCCAGCACCGCGGCTCTTTCCTACAATGAGCAGTTCTTC
>TRBV11-2|NA|NA|TRBJ2-5
CASSLGRRETQYF
TGTGCCAGCAGCTTAGGCCGGAGGGAGACCCAGTACTTC
>TRBV5-5|NA|NA|TRBJ2-7
CASSLITSSITTYEQYF
TGTGCCAGCAGCTTGATTACCAGTAGCATAACTACCTACGAGCAGTACTTC